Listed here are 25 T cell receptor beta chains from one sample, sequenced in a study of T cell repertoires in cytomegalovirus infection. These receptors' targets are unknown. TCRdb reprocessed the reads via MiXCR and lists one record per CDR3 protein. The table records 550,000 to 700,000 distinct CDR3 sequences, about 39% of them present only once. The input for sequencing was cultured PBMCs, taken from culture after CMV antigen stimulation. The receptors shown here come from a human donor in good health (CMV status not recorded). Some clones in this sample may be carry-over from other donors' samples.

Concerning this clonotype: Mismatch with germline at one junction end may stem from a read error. The CDR3 DNA follows: TGTGCCACCGAGCGGGAACGGGACAGGGGGCCATCCTACGAGCTGTACTTC. Its translation: CATERERDRGPSYELYF. The V call is TRBV7-9, the J call TRBJ2-7; TRBD1 matches at 12 bases. The germline gives CDR1 SEHNR, CDR2 FQNEAQ (reference sequence). This CDR3 spans 17 amino acids.

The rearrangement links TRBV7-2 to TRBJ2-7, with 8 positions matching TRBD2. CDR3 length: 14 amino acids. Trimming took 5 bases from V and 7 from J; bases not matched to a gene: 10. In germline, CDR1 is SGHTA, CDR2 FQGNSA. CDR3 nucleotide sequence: TGTGCCAGCAGCCCCCAGCGGGAGAAGTGGGAGCAGTACTTC. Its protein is CASSPQREKWEQYF.

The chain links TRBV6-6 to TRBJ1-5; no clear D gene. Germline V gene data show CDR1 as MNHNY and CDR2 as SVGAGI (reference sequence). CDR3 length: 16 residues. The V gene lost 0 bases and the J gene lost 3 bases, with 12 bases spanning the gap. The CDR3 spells CASSYSTSRLNQPQHF. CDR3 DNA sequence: TGTGCCAGCAGTTACTCGACAAGCAGACTCAATCAGCCCCAGCATTTT.

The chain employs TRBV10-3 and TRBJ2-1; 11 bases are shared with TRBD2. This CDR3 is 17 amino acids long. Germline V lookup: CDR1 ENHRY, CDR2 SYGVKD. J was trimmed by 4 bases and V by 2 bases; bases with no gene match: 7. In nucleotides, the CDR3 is TGTGCCATCAGTGAGGATTCCGGGACTAGCGGATACAATGAGCAGTTCTTC. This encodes CAISEDSGTSGYNEQFF.

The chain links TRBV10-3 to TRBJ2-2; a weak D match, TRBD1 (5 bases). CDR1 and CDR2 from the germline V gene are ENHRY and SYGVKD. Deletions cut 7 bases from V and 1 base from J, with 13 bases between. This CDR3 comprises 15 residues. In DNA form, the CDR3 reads TGTGCCATCAAATTAGACAGCGTGAACACCGGGGAGCTGTTTTTT. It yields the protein CAIKLDSVNTGELFF.

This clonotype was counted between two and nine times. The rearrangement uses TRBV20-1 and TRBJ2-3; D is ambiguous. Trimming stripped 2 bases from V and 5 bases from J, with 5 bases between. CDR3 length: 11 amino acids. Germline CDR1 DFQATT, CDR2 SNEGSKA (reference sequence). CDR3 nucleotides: TGCAGTGCTAGATTAATAGATACGCAGTATTTT. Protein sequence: CSARLIDTQYF.

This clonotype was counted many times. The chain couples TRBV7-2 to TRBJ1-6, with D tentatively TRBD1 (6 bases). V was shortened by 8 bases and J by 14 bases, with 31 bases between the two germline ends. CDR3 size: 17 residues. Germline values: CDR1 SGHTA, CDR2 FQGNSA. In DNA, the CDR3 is TGTGCCAGCCGCCCGGGGGGTTCAGGGGCCGCGTATTCGGCCCTCCACTTT. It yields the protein CASRPGGSGAAYSALHF.

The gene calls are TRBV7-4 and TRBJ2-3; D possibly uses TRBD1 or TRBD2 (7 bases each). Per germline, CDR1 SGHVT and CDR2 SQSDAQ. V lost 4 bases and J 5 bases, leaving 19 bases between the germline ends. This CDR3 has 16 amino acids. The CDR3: CASSSNRDYRGDTQYF. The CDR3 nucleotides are TGTGCCAGCAGCTCGAACCGGGACTACAGGGGAGATACGCAGTATTTT. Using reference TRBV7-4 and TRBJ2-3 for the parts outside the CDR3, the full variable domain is GAGVSQSPRYKVAKRGRDVALRCDSISGHVTLYWYRQTLGQGSEVLTYSQSDAQRDKSGRPSGRFSAERPERSVSTLKIQRTEQGDSAVYLCASSSNRDYRGDTQYFGPGTRLTVL.

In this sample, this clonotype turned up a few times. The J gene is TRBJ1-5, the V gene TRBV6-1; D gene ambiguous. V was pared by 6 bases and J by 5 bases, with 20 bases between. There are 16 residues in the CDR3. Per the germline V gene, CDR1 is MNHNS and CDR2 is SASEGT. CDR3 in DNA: TGTGCCAGCAGCTCAGGACGGCAAGGGAGGCATCAGCCCCAGCATTTT. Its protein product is CASSSGRQGRHQPQHF.

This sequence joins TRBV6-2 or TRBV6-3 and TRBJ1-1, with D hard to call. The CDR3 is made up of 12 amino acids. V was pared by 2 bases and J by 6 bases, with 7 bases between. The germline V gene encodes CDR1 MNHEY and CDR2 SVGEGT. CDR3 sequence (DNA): TGTGCCAGCAGTTACGGGATGGCTGAAGCTTTCTTT. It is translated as CASSYGMAEAFF.

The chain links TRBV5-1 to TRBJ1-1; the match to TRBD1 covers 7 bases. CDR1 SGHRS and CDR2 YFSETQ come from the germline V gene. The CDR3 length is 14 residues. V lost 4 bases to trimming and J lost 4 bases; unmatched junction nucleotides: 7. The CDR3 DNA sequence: TGCGCCAGCAGCACGAAGGGACAGCTCACTGAAGCTTTCTTT. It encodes CASSTKGQLTEAFF.

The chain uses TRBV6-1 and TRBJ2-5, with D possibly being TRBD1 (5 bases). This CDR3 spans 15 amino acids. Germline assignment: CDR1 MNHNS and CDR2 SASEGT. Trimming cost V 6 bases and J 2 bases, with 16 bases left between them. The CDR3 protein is CASRTQGSRQETQYF. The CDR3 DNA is TGTGCCAGCAGGACGCAGGGTTCCCGTCAAGAGACCCAGTACTTC.

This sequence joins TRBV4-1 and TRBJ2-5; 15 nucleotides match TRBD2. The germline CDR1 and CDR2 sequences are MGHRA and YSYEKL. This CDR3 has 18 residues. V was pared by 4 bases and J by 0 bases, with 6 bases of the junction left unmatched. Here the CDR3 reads CASSRGLAGGIYQETQYF. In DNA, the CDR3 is TGCGCCAGCAGCCGAGGACTAGCGGGGGGGATATACCAAGAGACCCAGTACTTC.

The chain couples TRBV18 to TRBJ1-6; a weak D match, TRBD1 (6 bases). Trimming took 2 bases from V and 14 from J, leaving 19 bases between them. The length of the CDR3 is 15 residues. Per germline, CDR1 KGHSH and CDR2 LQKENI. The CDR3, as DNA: TGTGCCAGCTCACCAGCAGGGGCACCGCGTATCACCCTCCACTTT. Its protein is CASSPAGAPRITLHF. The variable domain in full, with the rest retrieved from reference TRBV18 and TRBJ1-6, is NAGVMQNPRHLVRRRGQEARLRCSPMKGHSHVYWYRQLPEEGLKFMVYLQKENIIDESGMPKERFSAEFPKEGPSILRIQQVVRGDSAAYFCASSPAGAPRITLHFGNGTRLTVT.

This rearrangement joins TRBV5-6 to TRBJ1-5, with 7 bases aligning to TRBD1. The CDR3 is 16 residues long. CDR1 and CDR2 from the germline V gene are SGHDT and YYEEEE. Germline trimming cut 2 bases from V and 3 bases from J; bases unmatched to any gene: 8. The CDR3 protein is CASSFHRGNVNQPQHF. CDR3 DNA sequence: TGTGCCAGCAGCTTCCACAGGGGTAATGTCAATCAGCCCCAGCATTTT.

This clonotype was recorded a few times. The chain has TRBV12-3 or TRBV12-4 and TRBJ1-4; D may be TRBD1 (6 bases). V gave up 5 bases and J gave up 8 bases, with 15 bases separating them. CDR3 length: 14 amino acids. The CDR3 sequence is CASSDRQAGEKLFF. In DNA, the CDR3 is TGTGCCAGCAGTGATCGACAGGCTGGAGAAAAACTGTTTTTT.

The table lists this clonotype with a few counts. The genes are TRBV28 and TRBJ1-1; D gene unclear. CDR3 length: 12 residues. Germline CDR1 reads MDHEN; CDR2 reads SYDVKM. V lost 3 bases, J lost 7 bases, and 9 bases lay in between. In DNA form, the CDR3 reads TGTGCCAGCAGTTTCGGTGCAGATGAAGCTTTCTTT. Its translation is CASSFGADEAFF. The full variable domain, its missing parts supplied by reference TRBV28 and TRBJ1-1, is DVKVTQSSRYLVKRTGEKVFLECVQDMDHENMFWYRQDPGLGLRLIYFSYDVKMKEKGDIPEGYSVSREKKERFSLILESASTNQTSMYLCASSFGADEAFFGQGTRLTVV.

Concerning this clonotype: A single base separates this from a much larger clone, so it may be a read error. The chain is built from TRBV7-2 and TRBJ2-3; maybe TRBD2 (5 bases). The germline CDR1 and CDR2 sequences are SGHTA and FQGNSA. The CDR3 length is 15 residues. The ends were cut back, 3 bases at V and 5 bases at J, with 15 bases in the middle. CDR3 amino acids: CASSFVAPKEDTQYF. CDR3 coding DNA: TGTGCCAGCAGCTTCGTAGCGCCCAAGGAAGATACGCAGTATTTT.

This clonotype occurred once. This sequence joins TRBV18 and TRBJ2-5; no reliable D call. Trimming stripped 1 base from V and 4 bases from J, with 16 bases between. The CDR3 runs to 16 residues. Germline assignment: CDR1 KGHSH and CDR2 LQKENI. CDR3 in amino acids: CASSPRLTSDGETQYF. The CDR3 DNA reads TGTGCCAGCTCACCACGGCTAACCTCGGACGGAGAGACCCAGTACTTC.

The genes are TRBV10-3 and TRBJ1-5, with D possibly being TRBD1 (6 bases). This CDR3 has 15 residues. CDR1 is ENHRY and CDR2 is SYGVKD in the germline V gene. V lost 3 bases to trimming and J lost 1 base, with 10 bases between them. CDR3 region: CAISETGQSNQPQHF. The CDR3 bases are TGTGCCATCAGTGAAACAGGACAGAGCAATCAGCCCCAGCATTTT.

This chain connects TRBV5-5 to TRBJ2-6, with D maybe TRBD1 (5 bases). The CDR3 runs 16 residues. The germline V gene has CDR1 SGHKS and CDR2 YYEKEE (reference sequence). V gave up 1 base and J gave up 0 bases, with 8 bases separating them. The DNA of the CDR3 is TGTGCCAGCAGCTTGCGACAGAGCTCTGGGGCCAACGTCCTGACTTTC. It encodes CASSLRQSSGANVLTF.

The CDR3 region has the DNA TGTGCCAGCAGCCTTCTAGCGGGGGAACCCCGGGATACGCAGTATTTT. Amino acid sequence: CASSLLAGEPRDTQYF. The V gene is TRBV6-2 or TRBV6-3, the J gene TRBJ2-3; 10 nucleotides agree with TRBD2. Germline CDR1 and CDR2: MNHEY and SVGEGT. Trimming took 6 bases from V and 6 from J; bases not matched to a gene: 12. The CDR3 length is 16 residues.

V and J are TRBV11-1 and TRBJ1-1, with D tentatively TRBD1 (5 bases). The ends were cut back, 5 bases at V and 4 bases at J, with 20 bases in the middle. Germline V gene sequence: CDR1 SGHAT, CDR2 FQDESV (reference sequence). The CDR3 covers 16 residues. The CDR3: CASSDSLPGGGTEAFF. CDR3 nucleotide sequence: TGTGCCAGCAGCGACAGCCTCCCCGGGGGGGGCACTGAAGCTTTCTTT.

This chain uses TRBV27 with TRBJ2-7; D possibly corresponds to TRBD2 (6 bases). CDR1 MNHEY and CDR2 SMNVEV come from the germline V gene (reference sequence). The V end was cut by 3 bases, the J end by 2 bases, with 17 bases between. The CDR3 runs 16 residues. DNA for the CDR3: TGTGCCAGCAGTTTCCTCGGGGGACCAGGAACCTACGAGCAGTACTTC. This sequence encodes CASSFLGGPGTYEQYF.

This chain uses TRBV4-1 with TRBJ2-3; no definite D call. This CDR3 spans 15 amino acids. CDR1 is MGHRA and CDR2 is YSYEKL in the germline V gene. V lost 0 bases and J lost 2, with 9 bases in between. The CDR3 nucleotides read TGCGCCAGCAGCCAAGACTCGGCGAACACAGATACGCAGTATTTT. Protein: CASSQDSANTDTQYF.